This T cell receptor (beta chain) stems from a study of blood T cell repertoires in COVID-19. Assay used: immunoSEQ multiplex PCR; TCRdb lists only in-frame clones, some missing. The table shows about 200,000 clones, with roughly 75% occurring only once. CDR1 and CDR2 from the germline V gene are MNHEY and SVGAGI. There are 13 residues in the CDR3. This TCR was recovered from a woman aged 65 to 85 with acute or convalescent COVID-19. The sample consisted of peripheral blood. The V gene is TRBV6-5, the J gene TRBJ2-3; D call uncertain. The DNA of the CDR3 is TGTGTCGTGTTCGGAGATGGCACAGATACGCAGTATTTT. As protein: CVVFGDGTDTQYF.